A selection of T cell receptor beta chains follows, all from one sample in a study of T cell responses to AZD1222 COVID-19 vaccine. Repertoires were generated with immunoSEQ multiplex PCR, while TCRdb's copy carries only in-frame clones and drops some. The sample holds tens of thousands of clones, over 75% seen once. Sequenced material: peripheral blood, taken 28 days after the second AZD1222 dose. Receptor source: an adult who received the AZD1222 COVID-19 vaccine. CDR3s include the opening cysteine and the closing phenylalanine or tryptophan. Each record gives: V gene, CDR3 length, J gene, D gene, CDR3 protein, CDR3 DNA. The D gene is left open where the match is weak.

TRBV3-1/TRBV3-2	14	TRBJ1-2	NA	CASSQGRTVYGYTF	TGTGCCAGCAGCCAAGGCCGGACAGTCTATGGCTACACCTTC
TRBV7-3	21	TRBJ2-1	TRBD2	CASSGQSLDMLGLAGPNEQFF	TGTGCCAGCAGCGGGCAAAGCTTAGATATGTTGGGACTAGCGGGACCCAATGAGCAGTTCTTC
TRBV6-2/TRBV6-3	15	TRBJ2-7	TRBD2	CASSLLERGVYEQYF	TGTGCCAGCAGCCTCTTAGAGCGGGGGGTCTACGAGCAGTACTTC
TRBV6-5	15	TRBJ2-2	TRBD2	CASRGASGRDGELFF	TGTGCCAGCAGGGGGGCTAGCGGGAGGGACGGGGAGCTGTTTTTT
TRBV7-2	17	TRBJ2-2	TRBD2	CASSFLAGGRVTGELFF	TGTGCCAGCAGCTTTCTAGCGGGAGGACGTGTCACCGGGGAGCTGTTTTTT
TRBV19	15	TRBJ1-1	NA	CASRTGTRRHTEAFF	TGTGCCAGTAGGACCGGGACCCGAAGACACACTGAAGCTTTCTTT
TRBV5-5	15	TRBJ2-1	TRBD2	CASSQTSGSYNEQFF	TGTGCCAGCAGCCAGACTAGCGGCTCTTACAATGAGCAGTTCTTC
TRBV6-4	16	TRBJ2-1	NA	CASSDQFLSPYNEQFF	TGTGCCAGCAGTGACCAGTTCCTCAGCCCTTACAATGAGCAGTTCTTC
TRBV28	12	TRBJ1-2	NA	CASSLLARGGTF	TGTGCCAGCAGTTTATTGGCTAGGGGGGGCACCTTC
TRBV29-1	12	TRBJ1-2	NA	CSAEVGGVPFAF	TGCAGCGCCGAGGTGGGGGGGGTCCCCTTCGCCTTC